The 10 T cell receptor beta chains below all came from one sample that was sequenced in a study of identical twins. MiXCR, run by TCRdb on the 5' RACE reads, gives a single entry per CDR3 protein. The repertoire holds 400,000 or so distinct CDR3 sequences, with 9% to 10% as singletons. The sequenced sample was naive T cells sorted from blood. All receptors come from a woman aged 45 to 65 in good health.

The V and J genes are TRBV12-3 or TRBV12-4 and TRBJ2-1; 7 bases match TRBD1. V was pared by 1 base and J by 7 bases, with 19 bases of the junction left unmatched. CDR3 length: 19 residues. The CDR3 coding sequence is TGTGCCAGCAGTTTAGATATAGAGGGGGCGCCGCGAACGGGGAATGAGCAGTTCTTC. This gives the protein CASSLDIEGAPRTGNEQFF.

The chain has TRBV29-1 and TRBJ2-7; the D gene is possibly TRBD2 (6 bases). Deletions cut 5 bases from V and 7 bases from J, with 18 bases between. The germline gives CDR1 SQVTM, CDR2 ANQGSEA. This CDR3 spans 13 amino acids. The CDR3 DNA follows: TGCAGCGTTCGCGGGGCCTCCATAGCGGAGCAGTACTTC. Translation: CSVRGASIAEQYF.

The rearrangement joins TRBV24-1 to TRBJ2-1; 9 bases map to TRBD1. Germline-derived CDR1 and CDR2 are KGHDR and SFDVKD. The CDR3 totals 17 residues. Trimming at V came to 5 bases and at J to 6 bases, leaving 13 bases not matched to a gene. The CDR3 DNA reads as TGTGCCACCAGTGCCCAATACGGGGGACAGGGTGTCAATGAGCAGTTCTTC. This encodes CATSAQYGGQGVNEQFF.

This clonotype was recorded a few times. V usage is TRBV5-6 and J usage is TRBJ2-7, with 9 positions matching TRBD1. Looked up from germline, CDR1 is SGHDT and CDR2 is YYEEEE. This CDR3 has 14 amino acids. Trimming took 5 bases from V and 3 from J; bases not matched to a gene: 6. The CDR3 coding sequence is TGTGCCAGCAGAATTGACAGGGGGAACTACGAGCAGTACTTC. As protein: CASRIDRGNYEQYF. The full variable domain, with the rest looked up from reference TRBV5-6 and TRBJ2-7, is DAGVTQSPTHLIKTRGQQVTLRCSPKSGHDTVSWYQQALGQGPQFIFQYYEEEERQRGNFPDRFSGHQFPNYSSELNVNALLLGDSALYLCASRIDRGNYEQYFGPGTRLTVT.

The table lists this clonotype with a few counts. This rearrangement joins TRBV28 to TRBJ1-2; D is perhaps TRBD1 (5 bases). The V gene lost 1 base and the J gene lost 2 bases, with 8 bases spanning the gap. This CDR3 contains 14 residues. Germline V lookup: CDR1 MDHEN, CDR2 SYDVKM. In DNA, the CDR3 is TGTGCCAGCAGTTTATACAGGTCGAACTATGGCTACACCTTC. Its protein is CASSLYRSNYGYTF.

This clonotype has ten or more counts. The rearrangement joins TRBV11-2 to TRBJ2-3; weak D call: TRBD2 (6 bases). The CDR3 length is 17 residues. Germline CDR1 and CDR2: SGHAT and FQNNGV. Trimming left V 6 bases short and J 3 bases short, with 22 bases between. The CDR3 loop is CASSRIVGGPGTDTQYF. As DNA, the CDR3 is TGTGCCAGCAGTAGAATAGTTGGAGGGCCGGGGACAGATACGCAGTATTTT.

There are many counts of this clonotype. The chain couples TRBV5-6 to TRBJ2-2, with 13 bases identical to TRBD2. The CDR3 runs to 18 residues. Losses at the gene ends were 2 bases for V and 2 bases for J; bases not matched to a gene: 6. CDR1 is SGHDT, CDR2 YYEEEE, per germline. CDR3 coding DNA: TGTGCCAGCAGCTTAAGGACTAGCGGGAGATCTAACACCGGGGAGCTGTTTTTT. This gives the protein CASSLRTSGRSNTGELFF.

The chain carries TRBV20-1 and TRBJ2-2, with a weak D call TRBD1 (6 bases). Between the trimmed V and J ends, which lost 5 bases and 7 bases, there was a span of 14 bases. Germline lookup yields CDR1 DFQATT and CDR2 SNEGSKA (reference sequence). The CDR3 runs 13 residues. The CDR3 region is CSAPTGIDGELFF. The CDR3 DNA reads as TGCAGTGCTCCTACAGGGATCGACGGGGAGCTGTTTTTT.

Ten or more counts support this clonotype. The V call is TRBV4-2, the J call TRBJ2-3, with no clear D. Trimming took 7 bases from V and 1 from J, leaving 21 bases between them. The CDR3 length is 17 residues. CDR1 is LGHNA, CDR2 YNFKEQ, per germline. In nucleotides, the CDR3 is TGTGCCAGCACCCCGTCGACCAACCCTATCGGCACAGATACGCAGTATTTT. It specifies CASTPSTNPIGTDTQYF.

The CDR3 DNA follows: TGTGCCACCGGGACTACAGGGGGTGAAGCTTTCTTT. Its translation is CATGTTGGEAFF. The V call is TRBV24-1, the J call TRBJ1-1, with 8 positions matching TRBD1. The CDR3 sequence is 12 residues long. Germline V CDR1 and CDR2: KGHDR, SFDVKD. The J segment lost 7 bases and the V segment lost 9 bases, leaving 6 bases of the junction unmatched.